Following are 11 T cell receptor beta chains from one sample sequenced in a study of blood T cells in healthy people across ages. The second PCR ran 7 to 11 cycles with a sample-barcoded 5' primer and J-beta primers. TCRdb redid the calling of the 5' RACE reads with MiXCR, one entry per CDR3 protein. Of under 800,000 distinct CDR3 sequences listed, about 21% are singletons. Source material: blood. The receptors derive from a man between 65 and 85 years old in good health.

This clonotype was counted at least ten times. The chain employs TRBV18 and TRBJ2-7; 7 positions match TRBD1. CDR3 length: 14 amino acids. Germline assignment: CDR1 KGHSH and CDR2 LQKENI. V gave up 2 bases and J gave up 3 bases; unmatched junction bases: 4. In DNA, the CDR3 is TGTGCCAGCTCACCAGTGGCAGGGGGCTACGAGCAGTACTTC. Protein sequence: CASSPVAGGYEQYF.

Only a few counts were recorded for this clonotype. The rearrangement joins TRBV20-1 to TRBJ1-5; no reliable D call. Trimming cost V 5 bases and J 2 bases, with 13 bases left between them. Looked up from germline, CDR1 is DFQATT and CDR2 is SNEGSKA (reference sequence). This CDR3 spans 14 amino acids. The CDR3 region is CSAPDIGRNQPQHF. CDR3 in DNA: TGCAGTGCTCCGGATATTGGTCGCAATCAGCCCCAGCATTTT.

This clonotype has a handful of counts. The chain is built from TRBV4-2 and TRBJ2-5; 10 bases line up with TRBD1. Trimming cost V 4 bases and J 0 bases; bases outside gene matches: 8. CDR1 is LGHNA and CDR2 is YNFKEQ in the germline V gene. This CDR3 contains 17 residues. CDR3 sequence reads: CASSPGTGVEYQETQYF. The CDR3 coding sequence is TGTGCCAGCAGCCCCGGGACAGGGGTTGAGTACCAAGAGACCCAGTACTTC.

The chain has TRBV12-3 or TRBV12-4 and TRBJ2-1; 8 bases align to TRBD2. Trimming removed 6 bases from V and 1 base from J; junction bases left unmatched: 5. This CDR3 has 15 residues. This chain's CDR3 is CASSRSGGSYNEQFF. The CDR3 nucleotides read TGTGCCAGCAGCCGCAGCGGGGGATCCTACAATGAGCAGTTCTTC.

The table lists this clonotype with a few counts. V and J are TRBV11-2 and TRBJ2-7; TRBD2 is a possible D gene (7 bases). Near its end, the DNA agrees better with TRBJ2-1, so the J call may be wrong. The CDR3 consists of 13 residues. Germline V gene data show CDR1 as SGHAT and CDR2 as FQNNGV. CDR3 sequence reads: CASSFGGRNEQFF. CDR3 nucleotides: TGTGCCAGCAGCTTCGGGGGGCGTAATGAGCAGTTCTTC.

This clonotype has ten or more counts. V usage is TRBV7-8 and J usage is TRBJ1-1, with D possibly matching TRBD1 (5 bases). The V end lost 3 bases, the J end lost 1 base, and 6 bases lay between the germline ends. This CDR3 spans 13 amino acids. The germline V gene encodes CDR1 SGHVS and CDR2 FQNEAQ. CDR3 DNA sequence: TGTGCCAGCAGCTTTGGGGGGAACACTGAAGCTTTCTTT. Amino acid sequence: CASSFGGNTEAFF. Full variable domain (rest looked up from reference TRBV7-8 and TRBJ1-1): GAGVSQSPRYKVAKRGQDVALRCDPISGHVSLFWYQQALGQGPEFLTYFQNEAQLDKSGLPSDRFFAERPEGSVSTLKIQRTQQEDSAVYLCASSFGGNTEAFFGQGTRLTVV.

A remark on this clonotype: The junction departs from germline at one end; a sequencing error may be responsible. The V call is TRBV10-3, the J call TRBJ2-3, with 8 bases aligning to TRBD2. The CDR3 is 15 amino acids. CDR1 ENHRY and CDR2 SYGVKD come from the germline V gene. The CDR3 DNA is TGTGCCATCAGTGAGTCGCTAGCGGGCACAGATACGCAGTGTTTT. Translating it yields CAISESLAGTDTQCF.

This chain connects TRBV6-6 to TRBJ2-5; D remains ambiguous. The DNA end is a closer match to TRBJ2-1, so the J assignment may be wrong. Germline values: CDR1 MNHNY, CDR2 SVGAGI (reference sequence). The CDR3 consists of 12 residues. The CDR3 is CASRAKNYHQFF. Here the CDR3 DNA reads TGTGCCAGCAGAGCGAAGAACTACCATCAGTTCTTC.

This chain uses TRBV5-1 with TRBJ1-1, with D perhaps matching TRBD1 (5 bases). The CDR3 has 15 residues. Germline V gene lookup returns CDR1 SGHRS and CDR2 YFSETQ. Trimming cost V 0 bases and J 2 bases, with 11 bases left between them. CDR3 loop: CASSLVRQSNTEAFF. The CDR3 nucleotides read TGCGCCAGCAGCTTGGTTCGACAGAGTAACACTGAAGCTTTCTTT. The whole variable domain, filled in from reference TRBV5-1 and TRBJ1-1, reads KAGVTQTPRYLIKTRGQQVTLSCSPISGHRSVSWYQQTPGQGLQFLFEYFSETQRNKGNFPGRFSGRQFSNSRSEMNVSTLELGDSALYLCASSLVRQSNTEAFFGQGTRLTVV.

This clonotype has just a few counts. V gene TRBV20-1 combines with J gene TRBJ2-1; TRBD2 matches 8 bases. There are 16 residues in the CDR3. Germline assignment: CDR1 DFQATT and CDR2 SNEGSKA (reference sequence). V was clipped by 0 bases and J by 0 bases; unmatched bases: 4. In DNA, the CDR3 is TGCAGTGCTAGAGATCCTAGCGGGCACTCCTACAATGAGCAGTTCTTC. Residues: CSARDPSGHSYNEQFF.

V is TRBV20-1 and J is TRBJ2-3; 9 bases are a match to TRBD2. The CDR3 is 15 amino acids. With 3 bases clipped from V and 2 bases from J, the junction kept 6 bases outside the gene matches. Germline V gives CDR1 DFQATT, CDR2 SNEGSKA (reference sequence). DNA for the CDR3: TGCAGTGCTAGCATCGCTAGCGGGATCACAGATACGCAGTATTTT. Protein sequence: CSASIASGITDTQYF.